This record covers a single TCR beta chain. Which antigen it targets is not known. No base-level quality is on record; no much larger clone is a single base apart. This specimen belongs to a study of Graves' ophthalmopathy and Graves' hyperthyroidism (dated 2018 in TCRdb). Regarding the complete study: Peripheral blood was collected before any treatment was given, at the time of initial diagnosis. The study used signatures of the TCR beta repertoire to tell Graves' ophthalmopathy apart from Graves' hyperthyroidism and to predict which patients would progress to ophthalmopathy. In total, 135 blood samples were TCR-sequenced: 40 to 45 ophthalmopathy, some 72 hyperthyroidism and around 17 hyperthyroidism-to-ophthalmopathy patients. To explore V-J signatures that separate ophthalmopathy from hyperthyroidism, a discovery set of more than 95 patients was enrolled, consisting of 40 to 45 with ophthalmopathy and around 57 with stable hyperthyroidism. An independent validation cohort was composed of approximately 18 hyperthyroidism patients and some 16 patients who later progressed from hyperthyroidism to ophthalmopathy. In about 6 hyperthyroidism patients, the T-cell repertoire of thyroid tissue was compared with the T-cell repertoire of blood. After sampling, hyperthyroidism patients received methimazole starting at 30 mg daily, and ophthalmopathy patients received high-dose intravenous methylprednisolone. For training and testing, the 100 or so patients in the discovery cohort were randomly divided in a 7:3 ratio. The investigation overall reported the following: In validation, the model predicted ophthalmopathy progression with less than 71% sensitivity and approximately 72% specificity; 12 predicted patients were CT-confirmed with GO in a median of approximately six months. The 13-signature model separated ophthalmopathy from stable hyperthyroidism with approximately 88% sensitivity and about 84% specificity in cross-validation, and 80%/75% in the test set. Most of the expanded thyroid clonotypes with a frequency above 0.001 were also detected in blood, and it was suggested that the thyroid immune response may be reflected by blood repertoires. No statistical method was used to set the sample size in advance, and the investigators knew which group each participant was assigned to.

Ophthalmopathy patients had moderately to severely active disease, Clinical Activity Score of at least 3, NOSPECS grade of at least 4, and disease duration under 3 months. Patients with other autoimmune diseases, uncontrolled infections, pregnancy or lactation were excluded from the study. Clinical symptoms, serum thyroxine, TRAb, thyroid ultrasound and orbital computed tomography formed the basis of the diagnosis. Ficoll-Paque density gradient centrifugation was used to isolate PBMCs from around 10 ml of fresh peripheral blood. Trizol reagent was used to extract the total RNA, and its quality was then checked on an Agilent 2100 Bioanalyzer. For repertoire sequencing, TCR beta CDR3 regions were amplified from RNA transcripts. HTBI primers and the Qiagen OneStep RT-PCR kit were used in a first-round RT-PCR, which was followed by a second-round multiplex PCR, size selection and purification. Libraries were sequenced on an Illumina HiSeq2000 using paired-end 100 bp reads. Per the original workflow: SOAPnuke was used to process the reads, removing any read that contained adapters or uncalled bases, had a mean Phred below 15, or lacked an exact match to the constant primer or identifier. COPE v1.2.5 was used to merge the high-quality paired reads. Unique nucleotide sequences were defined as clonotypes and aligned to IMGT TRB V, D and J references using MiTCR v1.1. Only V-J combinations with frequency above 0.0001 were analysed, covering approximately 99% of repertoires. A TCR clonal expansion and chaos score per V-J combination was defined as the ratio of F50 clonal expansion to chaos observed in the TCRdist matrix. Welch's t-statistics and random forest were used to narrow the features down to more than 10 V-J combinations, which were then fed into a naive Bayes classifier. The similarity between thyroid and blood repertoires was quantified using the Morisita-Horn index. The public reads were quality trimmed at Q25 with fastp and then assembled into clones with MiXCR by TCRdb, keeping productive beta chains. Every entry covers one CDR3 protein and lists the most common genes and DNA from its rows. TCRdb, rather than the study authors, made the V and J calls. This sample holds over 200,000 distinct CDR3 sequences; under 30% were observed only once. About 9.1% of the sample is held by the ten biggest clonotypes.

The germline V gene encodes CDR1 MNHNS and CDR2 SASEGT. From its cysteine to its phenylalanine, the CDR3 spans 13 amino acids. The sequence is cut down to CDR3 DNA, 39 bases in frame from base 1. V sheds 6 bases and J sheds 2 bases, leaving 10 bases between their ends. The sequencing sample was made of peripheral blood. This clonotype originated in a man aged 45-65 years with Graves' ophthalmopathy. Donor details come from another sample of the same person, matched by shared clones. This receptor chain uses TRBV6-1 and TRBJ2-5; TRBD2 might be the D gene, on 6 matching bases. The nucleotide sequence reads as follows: TGTGCCAGCAGACCTGCGGGGCAAGAGACCCAGTACTTC. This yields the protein CASRPAGQETQYF.